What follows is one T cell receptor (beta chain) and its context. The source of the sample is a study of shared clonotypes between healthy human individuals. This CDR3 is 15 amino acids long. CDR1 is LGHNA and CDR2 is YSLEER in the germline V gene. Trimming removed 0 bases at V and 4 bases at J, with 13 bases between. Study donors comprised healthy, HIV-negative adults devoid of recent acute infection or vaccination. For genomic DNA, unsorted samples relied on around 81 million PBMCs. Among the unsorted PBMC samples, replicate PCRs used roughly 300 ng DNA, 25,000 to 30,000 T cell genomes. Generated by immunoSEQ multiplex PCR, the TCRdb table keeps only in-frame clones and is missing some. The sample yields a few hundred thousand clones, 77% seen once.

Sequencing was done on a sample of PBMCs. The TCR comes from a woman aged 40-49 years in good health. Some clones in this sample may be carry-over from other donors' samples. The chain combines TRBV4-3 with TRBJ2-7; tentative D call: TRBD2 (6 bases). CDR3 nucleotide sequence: TGCGCCAGCAGCCAAGAATTCGGGGGTGGGTACGAGCAGTACTTC. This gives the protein CASSQEFGGGYEQYF.